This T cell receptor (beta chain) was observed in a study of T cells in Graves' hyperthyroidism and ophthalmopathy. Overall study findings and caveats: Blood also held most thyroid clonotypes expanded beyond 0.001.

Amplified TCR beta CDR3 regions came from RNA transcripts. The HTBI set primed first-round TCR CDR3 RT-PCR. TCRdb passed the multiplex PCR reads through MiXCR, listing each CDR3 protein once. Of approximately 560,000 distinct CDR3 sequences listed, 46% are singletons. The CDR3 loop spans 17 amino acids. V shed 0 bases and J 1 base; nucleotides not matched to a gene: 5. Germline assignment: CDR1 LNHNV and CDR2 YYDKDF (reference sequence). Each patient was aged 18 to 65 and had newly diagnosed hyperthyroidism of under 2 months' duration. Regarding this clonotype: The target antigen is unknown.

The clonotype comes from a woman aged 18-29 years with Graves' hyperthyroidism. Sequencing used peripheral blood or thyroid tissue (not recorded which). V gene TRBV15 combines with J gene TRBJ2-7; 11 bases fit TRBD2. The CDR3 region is CATSRDTSGRGSYEQYF. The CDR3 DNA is TGTGCCACCAGCAGAGACACTAGCGGGAGAGGTTCCTACGAGCAGTACTTC.